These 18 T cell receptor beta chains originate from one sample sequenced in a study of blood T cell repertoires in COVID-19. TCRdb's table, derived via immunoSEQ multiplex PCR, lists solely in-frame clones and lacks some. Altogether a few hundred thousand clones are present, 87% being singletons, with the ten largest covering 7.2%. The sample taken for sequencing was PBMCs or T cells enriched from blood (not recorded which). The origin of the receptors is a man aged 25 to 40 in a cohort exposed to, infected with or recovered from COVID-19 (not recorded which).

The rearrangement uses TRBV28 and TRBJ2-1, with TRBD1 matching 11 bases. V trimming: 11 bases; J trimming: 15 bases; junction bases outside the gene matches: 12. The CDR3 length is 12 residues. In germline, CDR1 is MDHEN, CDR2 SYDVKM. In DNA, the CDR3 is TGTGCCCCGAGGGGGGACAGGGGGTTTTGGTTCTTC. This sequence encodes CAPRGDRGFWFF.

This CDR3 reads CASSPGTSGRRSEQFF. The CDR3 DNA follows: TGTGCCAGCAGCCCCGGGACTAGCGGGAGACGAAGTGAGCAGTTCTTC. The rearrangement uses TRBV5-5 and TRBJ2-1; 14 bases fit TRBD2. J lost 9 bases, V lost 4 bases, and 9 bases had no gene match. The CDR3 spans 16 residues. Germline CDR1 is SGHKS and CDR2 is YYEKEE (reference sequence).

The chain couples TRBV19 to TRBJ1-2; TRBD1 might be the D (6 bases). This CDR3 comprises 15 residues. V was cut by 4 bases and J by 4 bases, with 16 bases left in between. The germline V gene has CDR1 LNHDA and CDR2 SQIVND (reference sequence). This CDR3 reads CASSNRTSGAYGYTF. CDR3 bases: TGTGCCAGTAGTAATCGTACCTCAGGGGCCTATGGCTACACCTTC.

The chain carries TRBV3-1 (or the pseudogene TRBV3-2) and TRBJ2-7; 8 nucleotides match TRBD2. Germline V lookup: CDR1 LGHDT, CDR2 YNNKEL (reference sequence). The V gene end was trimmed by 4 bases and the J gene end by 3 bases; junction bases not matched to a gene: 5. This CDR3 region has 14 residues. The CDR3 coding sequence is TGTGCCAGCAGCCGTAGCGGGAAAGGCTACGAGCAGTACTTC. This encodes CASSRSGKGYEQYF.

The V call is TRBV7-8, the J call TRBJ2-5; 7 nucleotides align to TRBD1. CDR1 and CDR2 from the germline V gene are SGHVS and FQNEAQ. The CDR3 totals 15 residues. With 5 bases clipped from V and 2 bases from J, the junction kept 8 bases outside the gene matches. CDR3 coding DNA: TGTGCCAGCAGCAGAGGTCGGACAGGACAAGAGACCCAGTACTTC. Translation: CASSRGRTGQETQYF. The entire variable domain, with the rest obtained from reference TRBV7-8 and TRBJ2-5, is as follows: GAGVSQSPRYKVAKRGQDVALRCDPISGHVSLFWYQQALGQGPEFLTYFQNEAQLDKSGLPSDRFFAERPEGSVSTLKIQRTQQEDSAVYLCASSRGRTGQETQYFGPGTRLLVL.

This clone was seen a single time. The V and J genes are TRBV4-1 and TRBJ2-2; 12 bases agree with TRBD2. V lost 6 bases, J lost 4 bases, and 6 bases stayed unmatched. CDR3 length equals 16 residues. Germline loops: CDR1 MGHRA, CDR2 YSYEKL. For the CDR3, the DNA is TGCGCCAGCAGTCTAGCGGGAGGGGCGGGCACCGGGGAGCTGTTTTTT. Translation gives CASSLAGGAGTGELFF.

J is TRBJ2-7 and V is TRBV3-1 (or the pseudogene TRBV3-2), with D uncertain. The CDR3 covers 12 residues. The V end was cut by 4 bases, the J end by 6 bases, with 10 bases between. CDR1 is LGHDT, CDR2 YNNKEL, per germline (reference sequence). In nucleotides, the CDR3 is TGTGCCAGCAGCCTCACAGTAACCGAGCAGTACTTC. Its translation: CASSLTVTEQYF.

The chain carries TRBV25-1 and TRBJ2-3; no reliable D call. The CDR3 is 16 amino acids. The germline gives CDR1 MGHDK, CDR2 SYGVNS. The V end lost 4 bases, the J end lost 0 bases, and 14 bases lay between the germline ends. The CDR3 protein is CASSAGLVLSTDTQYF. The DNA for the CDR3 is TGTGCCAGCAGTGCTGGTCTAGTTCTAAGCACAGATACGCAGTATTTT.

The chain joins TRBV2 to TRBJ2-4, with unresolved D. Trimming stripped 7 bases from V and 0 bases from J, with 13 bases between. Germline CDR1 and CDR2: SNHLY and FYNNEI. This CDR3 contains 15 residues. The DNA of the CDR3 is TGTGCCAGCATCCTATCGCCCGTAGCCAAAAACATTCAGTACTTC. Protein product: CASILSPVAKNIQYF.

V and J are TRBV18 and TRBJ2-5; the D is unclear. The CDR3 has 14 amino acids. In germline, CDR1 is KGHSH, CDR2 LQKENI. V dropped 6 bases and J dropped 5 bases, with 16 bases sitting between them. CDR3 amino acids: CASSHEAIRETQYF. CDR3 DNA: TGTGCCAGCTCCCACGAGGCCATTAGGGAGACCCAGTACTTC.

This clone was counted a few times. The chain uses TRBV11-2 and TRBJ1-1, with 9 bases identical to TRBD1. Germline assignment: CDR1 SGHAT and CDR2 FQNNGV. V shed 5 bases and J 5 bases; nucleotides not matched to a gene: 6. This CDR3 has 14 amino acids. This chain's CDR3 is CASSLTGGRTEAFF. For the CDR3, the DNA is TGTGCCAGCAGCCTGACAGGGGGTCGGACTGAAGCTTTCTTT.

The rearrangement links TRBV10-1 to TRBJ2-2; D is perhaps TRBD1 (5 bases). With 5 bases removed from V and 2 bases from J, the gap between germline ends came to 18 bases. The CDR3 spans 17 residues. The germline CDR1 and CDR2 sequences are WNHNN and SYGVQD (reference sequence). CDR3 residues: CASSYWGLNANTGELFF. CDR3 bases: TGCGCCAGCAGTTACTGGGGCCTAAATGCCAACACCGGGGAGCTGTTTTTT.

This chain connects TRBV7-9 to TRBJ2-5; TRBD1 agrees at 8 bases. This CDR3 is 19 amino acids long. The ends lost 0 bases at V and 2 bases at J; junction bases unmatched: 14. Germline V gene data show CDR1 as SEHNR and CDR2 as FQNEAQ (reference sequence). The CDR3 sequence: CASSLAGTGGGRRQETQYF. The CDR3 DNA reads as TGTGCCAGCAGCTTAGCCGGGACAGGAGGGGGCCGACGACAAGAGACCCAGTACTTC.

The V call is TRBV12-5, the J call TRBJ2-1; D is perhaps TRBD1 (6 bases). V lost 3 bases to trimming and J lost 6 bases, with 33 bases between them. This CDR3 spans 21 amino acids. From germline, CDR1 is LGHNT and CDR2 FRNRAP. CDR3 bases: TGTGCTAGTGGTTTTGCTCATCGGTACAGGGCCATGTCACGTCCTGTCAATGAGCAGTTCTTC. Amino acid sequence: CASGFAHRYRAMSRPVNEQFF.

The CDR3 DNA follows: TGTGCCAGCAGTGAAGCGGGGGGTGGCAATCAGCCCCAGCATTTT. Its translation: CASSEAGGGNQPQHF. This chain uses TRBV6-1 with TRBJ1-5; a possible D gene is TRBD1 (5 bases). There are 15 residues in the CDR3. The germline gives CDR1 MNHNS, CDR2 SASEGT. V lost 0 bases and J 2 bases, leaving 8 bases between the germline ends.

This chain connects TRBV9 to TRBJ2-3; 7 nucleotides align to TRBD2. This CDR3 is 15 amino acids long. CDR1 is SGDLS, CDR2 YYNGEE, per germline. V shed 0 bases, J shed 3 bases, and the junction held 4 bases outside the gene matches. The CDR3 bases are TGTGCCAGCAGCGTAGCGGGAGCGGGGACAGATACGCAGTATTTT. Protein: CASSVAGAGTDTQYF.

CDR3 loop: CAISGAETTEAFF. The CDR3 coding sequence is TGTGCCATCTCCGGCGCGGAAACAACTGAAGCTTTCTTT. The J gene is TRBJ1-1, the V gene TRBV10-3; D ambiguous. CDR1 is ENHRY and CDR2 is SYGVKD in the germline V gene. The CDR3 is 13 amino acids. Trimming took 8 bases from V and 5 from J, leaving 15 bases between them.

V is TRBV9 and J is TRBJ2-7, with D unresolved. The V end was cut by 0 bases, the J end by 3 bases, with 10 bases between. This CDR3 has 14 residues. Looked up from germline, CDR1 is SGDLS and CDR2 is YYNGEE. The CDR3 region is CASSVGRTSYEQYF. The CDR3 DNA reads TGTGCCAGCAGCGTAGGAAGAACGAGCTACGAGCAGTACTTC.